This TCR beta chain was sequenced for a study of T cells after yellow fever vaccination. The germline gives CDR1 LGHNA, CDR2 YSLEER. The CDR3 loop spans 14 amino acids. The V gene lost 0 bases and the J gene lost 2 bases, with 8 bases spanning the gap. They built TCR cDNA with 5'RACE template switching, a step that put in a universal primer site and UMIs. TCRdb processed the 5' RACE reads anew with MiXCR; each CDR3 protein has one entry. The sample comprises 450,000 to 550,000 distinct CDR3 sequences, under 25% of which are singletons, and 14% rests with the top ten. This clonotype has at least ten counts.

The TCR was taken from a man younger than 40 who received the YFV17D yellow fever vaccine. This specimen was PBMCs, taken 15 days after the yellow fever booster vaccination. This chain connects TRBV4-3 to TRBJ2-7; D might be TRBD1 (5 bases). CDR3: CASSQDAGPYEQYF. CDR3 nucleotide sequence: TGCGCCAGCAGCCAAGATGCAGGGCCCTACGAGCAGTACTTC.